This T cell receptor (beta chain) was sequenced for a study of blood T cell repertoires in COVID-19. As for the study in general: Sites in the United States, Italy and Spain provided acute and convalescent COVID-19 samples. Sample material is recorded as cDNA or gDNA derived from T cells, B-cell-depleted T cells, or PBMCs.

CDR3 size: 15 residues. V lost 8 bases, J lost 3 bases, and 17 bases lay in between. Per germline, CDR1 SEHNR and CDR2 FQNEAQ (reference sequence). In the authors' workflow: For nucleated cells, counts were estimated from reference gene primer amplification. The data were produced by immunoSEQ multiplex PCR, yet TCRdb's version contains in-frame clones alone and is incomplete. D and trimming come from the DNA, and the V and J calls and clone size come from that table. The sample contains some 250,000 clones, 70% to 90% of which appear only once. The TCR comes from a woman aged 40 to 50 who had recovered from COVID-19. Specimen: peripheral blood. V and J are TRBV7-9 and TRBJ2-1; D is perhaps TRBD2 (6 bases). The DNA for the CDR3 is TGTGCCAGCCGGGGGTTGTATTCCGGCTACAATGAGCAGTTCTTC. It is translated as CASRGLYSGYNEQFF.